The clone carrying this T cell receptor beta chain has ten or more counts. Its antigen is not known. The read finishes 3 residues shy of the CDR3 end, and the germline J gene is used to complete it. The data derive from a study of T cell clonality in common variable immunodeficiency. Whole-study findings and limits: Compared with controls, CVID subjects had fewer shared TCRbeta clones. In common variable immunodeficiency, TCR beta chains reportedly carried fewer deletions and N-nucleotide insertions. CVID subjects had higher TCRbeta clonality than healthy controls, most marked in about a third.

Germline V gene data show CDR1 as KGHSH and CDR2 as LQKENI. Unmatched junction bases numbered 11, after V lost 6 bases and J lost 2 bases. This CDR3 comprises 16 residues. Blood came from CVID subjects not ill and not taking immunomodulatory or immunosuppressive medication. Some clones are missing from TCRdb's copy, which holds only in-frame ones; the method was immunoSEQ multiplex PCR. The sample offers some 27,000 clones and no singletons, the top ten holding around 3.1%. The receptor comes from a human donor with common variable immunodeficiency. This sequence joins TRBV18 and TRBJ2-3; TRBD1 aligns across 7 bases. Sequencing was carried out using peripheral blood mononuclear cells. CDR3 region: CASSPARDSLTDTQYF. CDR3 bases read: TGTGCCAGCTCCCCCGCGAGGGACAGCCTCACAGATACG.